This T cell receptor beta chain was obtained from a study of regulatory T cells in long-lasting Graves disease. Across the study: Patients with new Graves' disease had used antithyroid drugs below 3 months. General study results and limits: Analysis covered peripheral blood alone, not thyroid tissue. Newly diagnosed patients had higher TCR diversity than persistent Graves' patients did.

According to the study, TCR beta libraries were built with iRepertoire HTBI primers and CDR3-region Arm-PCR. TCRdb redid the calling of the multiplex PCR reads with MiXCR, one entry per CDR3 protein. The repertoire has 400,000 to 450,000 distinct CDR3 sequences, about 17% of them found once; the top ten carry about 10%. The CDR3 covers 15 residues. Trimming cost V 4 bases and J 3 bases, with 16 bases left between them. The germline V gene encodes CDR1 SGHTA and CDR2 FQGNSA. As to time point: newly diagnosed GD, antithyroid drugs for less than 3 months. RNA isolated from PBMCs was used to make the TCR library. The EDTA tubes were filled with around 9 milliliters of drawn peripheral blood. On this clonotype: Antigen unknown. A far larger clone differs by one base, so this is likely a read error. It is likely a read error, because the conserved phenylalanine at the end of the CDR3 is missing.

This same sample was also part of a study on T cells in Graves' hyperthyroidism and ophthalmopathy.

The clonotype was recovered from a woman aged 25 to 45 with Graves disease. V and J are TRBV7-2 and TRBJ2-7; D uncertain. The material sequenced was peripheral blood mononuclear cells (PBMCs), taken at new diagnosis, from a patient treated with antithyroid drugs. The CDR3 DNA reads TGTGCCAGCAGCTCAATTTTGGGGTTAATCTACGAGCAGTACTCC. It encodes CASSSILGLIYEQYS.